These T cell receptor beta chains were read from a single sample in a study of T cells after yellow fever vaccination. TCRdb passed the 5' RACE reads through MiXCR, listing each CDR3 protein once. The sample lists 200,000 to 300,000 distinct CDR3 sequences, about 3.7% occurring once. The input for sequencing was PBMCs, taken 15 days after the yellow fever booster vaccination. The source of these receptors is a man between 18 and 29 years old who received the YFV17D yellow fever vaccine. Both conserved end residues are part of each CDR3. Each record gives: V gene, clone size, D gene, J gene, CDR3 DNA, CDR3 protein. The D gene is left open where the match is weak. A clone size is listed for some rows: how often the clone was seen (once, few, many), or a class if it is expanded.

V gene: TRBV5-1
clone size: many
D gene: TRBD1
J gene: TRBJ2-7
CDR3 DNA: TGCGCCAGCAGACAGGGGGTCCTCCCAAACTACTCCGAGCAGTACTTC
CDR3 protein: CASRQGVLPNYSEQYF

V gene: TRBV24-1
clone size: -
D gene: -
J gene: TRBJ2-1
CDR3 DNA: TGTGCCACCAGTGGGGGGATTGATGAGCAGTTCTTC
CDR3 protein: CATSGGIDEQFF

V gene: TRBV7-2
clone size: many
D gene: -
J gene: TRBJ2-1
CDR3 DNA: TGTGCCAGCAGCTTTAGCCAGGGGACGGATGAGCAGTTCTTC
CDR3 protein: CASSFSQGTDEQFF

V gene: TRBV20-1
clone size: many
D gene: -
J gene: TRBJ2-1
CDR3 DNA: TGCAGTGCCCGAGGTGGCGGGGTTCCCCGCTCCTACAATGAGCAGTTCTTC
CDR3 protein: CSARGGGVPRSYNEQFF

V gene: TRBV28
clone size: many
D gene: -
J gene: TRBJ2-2
CDR3 DNA: TGTGCCAGCAGGGCAGGGTCCACCGGGGAGCTGTTTTTT
CDR3 protein: CASRAGSTGELFF

V gene: TRBV9
clone size: many
D gene: TRBD2
J gene: TRBJ2-1
CDR3 DNA: TGTGCCAGCAGCGCGAGACTAGCGGCCTACAATGAGCAGTTCTTC
CDR3 protein: CASSARLAAYNEQFF

V gene: TRBV5-1
clone size: many
D gene: -
J gene: TRBJ2-5
CDR3 DNA: TGCGCCAGCAGCTTGGGGCCAGGGCAAGAGACCCAGTACTTC
CDR3 protein: CASSLGPGQETQYF

V gene: TRBV7-8
clone size: many
D gene: TRBD1
J gene: TRBJ2-3
CDR3 DNA: TGTGCCAGCAGCTTATTAGGGGGCTTCGTGGATACGCAGTATTTT
CDR3 protein: CASSLLGGFVDTQYF

V gene: TRBV28
clone size: many
D gene: TRBD2
J gene: TRBJ2-1
CDR3 DNA: TGTGCCAGCAGTACTCCCCGGGGGGGGTTGAATGAGCAGTTCTTC
CDR3 protein: CASSTPRGGLNEQFF

V gene: TRBV10-2
clone size: many
D gene: TRBD1
J gene: TRBJ1-4
CDR3 DNA: TGCGCCAGCAGTGAGTCGACAGGGACGAAACTGTTTTTT
CDR3 protein: CASSESTGTKLFF

V gene: TRBV6-5
clone size: many
D gene: -
J gene: TRBJ1-4
CDR3 DNA: TGTGCCAGCTTTTCGGGAGCAACTAATGAAAAACTGTTTTTT
CDR3 protein: CASFSGATNEKLFF

V gene: TRBV5-6
clone size: many
D gene: -
J gene: TRBJ2-5
CDR3 DNA: TGTGCCAGCAGCCCAACTTCGGTGAGGGGAGAGACCCAGTACTTC
CDR3 protein: CASSPTSVRGETQYF

V gene: TRBV7-2
clone size: many
D gene: -
J gene: TRBJ2-1
CDR3 DNA: TGTGCCAGCAGCTCAGGCCCTGGCTCCTACAATGAGCAGTTCTTC
CDR3 protein: CASSSGPGSYNEQFF

V gene: TRBV7-9
clone size: many
D gene: -
J gene: TRBJ1-3
CDR3 DNA: TGTGCCAGCAGTGCTAGCTCTGGAAACACCATATATTTT
CDR3 protein: CASSASSGNTIYF

V gene: TRBV15
clone size: many
D gene: -
J gene: TRBJ2-3
CDR3 DNA: TGTGCCACCAGCAGAGATCATGTCCTGCAGGGGACGCAGTATTTT
CDR3 protein: CATSRDHVLQGTQYF

V gene: TRBV12-3/TRBV12-4
clone size: many
D gene: -
J gene: TRBJ2-1
CDR3 DNA: TGTGCCAGCAGTTTAGCGGGTAATTACTACAATGAGCAGTTCTTC
CDR3 protein: CASSLAGNYYNEQFF

V gene: TRBV7-9
clone size: many
D gene: TRBD2
J gene: TRBJ2-1
CDR3 DNA: TGTGCCAGCAGCGCTGGACCCAGCGGGGCTTCCTACAATGAGCAGTTCTTC
CDR3 protein: CASSAGPSGASYNEQFF

V gene: TRBV27
clone size: few
D gene: TRBD1
J gene: TRBJ2-1
CDR3 DNA: TGTGCCAGCAGTCCACTGGGACAGGGCGGATACAATGAGCAGTTCTTC
CDR3 protein: CASSPLGQGGYNEQFF

V gene: TRBV5-1
clone size: many
D gene: -
J gene: TRBJ1-1
CDR3 DNA: TGCGCCAGCAGCTTGGCGCAGGACACTGAAGCTTTCTTT
CDR3 protein: CASSLAQDTEAFF

V gene: TRBV4-1
clone size: many
D gene: -
J gene: TRBJ1-2
CDR3 DNA: TGCGCCAGCAGCCAATTTCGTAGGGATACCCGCAACTATGGCTACACCTTC
CDR3 protein: CASSQFRRDTRNYGYTF

V gene: TRBV5-1
clone size: many
D gene: -
J gene: TRBJ1-5
CDR3 DNA: TGCGCCAGCAGTCAATCTGGGGAAGGCAATCAGCCCCAGCATTTT
CDR3 protein: CASSQSGEGNQPQHF

V gene: TRBV4-3
clone size: many
D gene: TRBD2
J gene: TRBJ2-3
CDR3 DNA: TGCGCCAGCAGCCAAGGCGGGATAGCGGGGGCAGATACGCAGTATTTT
CDR3 protein: CASSQGGIAGADTQYF

V gene: TRBV28
clone size: many
D gene: TRBD1
J gene: TRBJ1-5
CDR3 DNA: TGTGCCAGCAGCCAACCCACGACAGGGGGCAATCAGCCCCAGCATTTT
CDR3 protein: CASSQPTTGGNQPQHF

V gene: TRBV6-5
clone size: many
D gene: -
J gene: TRBJ2-5
CDR3 DNA: TGTGCCAGCAGTTACCCCGGGGGACAAGAGACCCAGTACTTC
CDR3 protein: CASSYPGGQETQYF

V gene: TRBV30
clone size: many
D gene: -
J gene: TRBJ2-6
CDR3 DNA: TGTGCCTGGAGTAAGGGGATCTCTGGGGCCAACGTCCTGACTTTC
CDR3 protein: CAWSKGISGANVLTF

V gene: TRBV28
clone size: many
D gene: TRBD1
J gene: TRBJ2-5
CDR3 DNA: TGTGCCAGCAGCGACAGGGTGGGAGAGACCCAGTACTTC
CDR3 protein: CASSDRVGETQYF

V gene: TRBV20-1
clone size: many
D gene: -
J gene: TRBJ1-5
CDR3 DNA: TGCAGTGCTAGAGAGGTGGGGGGGAAAGATAGCAATCAGCCCCAGCATTTT
CDR3 protein: CSAREVGGKDSNQPQHF

V gene: TRBV7-6
clone size: many
D gene: -
J gene: TRBJ2-5
CDR3 DNA: TGTGCCAGCAGCTTGAGCTTTCAAGAGACCCAGTACTTC
CDR3 protein: CASSLSFQETQYF

V gene: TRBV7-9
clone size: many
D gene: -
J gene: TRBJ2-1
CDR3 DNA: TGTGCCAGCAGCTCATACCTAGGGACGGGGACAGAGCAGTTCTTC
CDR3 protein: CASSSYLGTGTEQFF

V gene: TRBV20-1
clone size: many
D gene: TRBD2
J gene: TRBJ2-3
CDR3 DNA: TGCAGTGCTAGGGGGAATATAGCGGGGACGGATACGCAGTATTTT
CDR3 protein: CSARGNIAGTDTQYF

V gene: TRBV7-9
clone size: many
D gene: -
J gene: TRBJ1-1
CDR3 DNA: TGTGCCAGCAGCCGTATCCCAGGGCAAAAACCTGAAGCTTTCTTT
CDR3 protein: CASSRIPGQKPEAFF

V gene: TRBV7-6
clone size: many
D gene: -
J gene: TRBJ2-1
CDR3 DNA: TGTGCCAGCAGCTTAGTAGGGACGTCTCGCTCCTACAATGAGCAGTTCTTC
CDR3 protein: CASSLVGTSRSYNEQFF